A single sample is the source of the 6 T cell receptor beta chains below, sequenced in a study of T cell changes during pregnancy in multiple sclerosis. Clones were read by immunoSEQ multiplex PCR, and TCRdb kept only the in-frame ones, dropping some. The sample lists about 41,000 clones, 90% occurring once. The starting material was CD8+ T cells from peripheral blood mononuclear cells, obtained in the third trimester of pregnancy. These receptors all come from a female donor with multiple sclerosis, enrolled in a pregnancy study.

The gene calls are TRBV14 and TRBJ2-1, with 12 nucleotides matching TRBD2. V lost 5 bases, J lost 3 bases, and 5 bases stayed unmatched. The germline V gene encodes CDR1 SGHDN and CDR2 FVKESK. The CDR3 length is 16 residues. The CDR3 loop reads CASSIWTSGDYNEQFF. CDR3 in DNA: TGTGCCAGCAGCATCTGGACTAGCGGGGACTACAATGAGCAGTTCTTC.

CDR3 nucleotides: TGTGCCAGCGCCGGGACAGGGGGTGCCGTTCAGCCCCAGCATTTT. This gives the protein CASAGTGGAVQPQHF. The chain uses TRBV19 and TRBJ1-5; 11 bases map to TRBD1. Per germline, CDR1 LNHDA and CDR2 SQIVND (reference sequence). Trimming took 9 bases from V and 6 from J; bases not matched to a gene: 10. The CDR3 totals 15 residues.

V and J are TRBV12-5 and TRBJ1-1, with 10 bases fitting TRBD1. V dropped 1 base and J dropped 4; count of bases not matched to a gene: 9. The CDR3 covers 17 residues. Germline CDR1 is LGHNT and CDR2 is FRNRAP. In DNA, the CDR3 is TGTGCTAGTGGTTTGGAACCGGGACAGGGGTGGGGCACTGAAGCTTTCTTT. It specifies CASGLEPGQGWGTEAFF.

The chain employs TRBV5-1 and TRBJ2-5; D is unclear. The DNA matches TRBJ2-7 better at its end, which makes the J call doubtful. The V gene's germline CDR1 is SGHRS and CDR2 YFSETQ. CDR3 length equals 13 residues. The CDR3: CASSLGLVYEQYF. CDR3 nucleotide sequence: TGCGCCAGCAGCTTGGGATTAGTTTACGAGCAGTACTTC.

The J gene is TRBJ2-2, the V gene TRBV7-8; D unresolved. Per germline, CDR1 SGHVS and CDR2 FQNEAQ. CDR3 length equals 14 residues. The V and J ends lost 5 bases and 7 bases respectively, with 14 bases between them. In nucleotides, the CDR3 is TGTGCCAGCAGCCATTACCCGACGGGCGGGGAGCTGTTTTTT. Protein sequence: CASSHYPTGGELFF.

This clone was observed once. The V gene is TRBV19, the J gene TRBJ2-7; 8 bases agree with TRBD1. V shed 5 bases and J 3 bases; nucleotides not matched to a gene: 6. This CDR3 region has 14 residues. Germline CDR1 is LNHDA and CDR2 is SQIVND (reference sequence). The CDR3 DNA sequence: TGTGCCAGTAGTCCGGGACAGGACCTCTACGAGCAGTACTTC. Its protein is CASSPGQDLYEQYF.